A single sample is the source of the 22 T cell receptor beta chains below, sequenced in a study of T-cell reconstitution after alpha-beta-depleted transplantation in children. This sample's TCRbeta library carried unique molecular identifier barcodes. TCRdb reanalysed the PCR reads using MiXCR and keeps one entry per CDR3 protein. The sample contains approximately 630,000 distinct CDR3 sequences, around 13% of which appear only once. This specimen consisted of PBMCs, obtained before TCRalphabeta/CD19-depleted stem cell transplant. These receptors all come from a girl aged 2 to 9 with congenital amegakaryocytic thrombocytopenia, due to receive a stem cell transplant.

The chain links TRBV12-3 or TRBV12-4 to TRBJ2-2; possibly TRBD2 for D (7 bases). V lost 7 bases to trimming and J lost 1 base, with 13 bases between them. The length of the CDR3 is 15 residues. CDR3 protein: CASTGGRENTGELFF. DNA for the CDR3: TGTGCCAGCACCGGGGGGCGGGAGAACACCGGGGAGCTGTTTTTT.

There are many counts of this clonotype. The chain is built from TRBV10-3 and TRBJ2-2, with D possibly TRBD1 on 6 matching bases. With 7 bases removed from V and 5 bases from J, the gap between germline ends came to 11 bases. Germline assignment: CDR1 ENHRY and CDR2 SYGVKD. This CDR3 region has 13 residues. The CDR3 loop reads CAITVTGTGELFF. Here the CDR3 DNA reads TGTGCCATCACCGTCACAGGGACCGGGGAGCTGTTTTTT.

This clonotype has a count of ten or more. The rearrangement uses TRBV20-1 and TRBJ2-6, with 10 bases that match TRBD1. The CDR3 has 16 residues. Germline values: CDR1 DFQATT, CDR2 SNEGSKA (reference sequence). Unmatched junction bases numbered 7, after V lost 5 bases and J lost 3 bases. The CDR3 nucleotides read TGCAGTGCTGCCCCGGGACAGGGGATTGGGGCCAACGTCCTGACTTTC. It yields the protein CSAAPGQGIGANVLTF.

The sample holds many counts of this clonotype. This sequence joins TRBV20-1 and TRBJ2-1, with D uncertain. Trimming removed 6 bases from V and 7 bases from J, with 16 bases in between. CDR1 is DFQATT and CDR2 is SNEGSKA in the germline V gene (reference sequence). The CDR3 is 13 residues long. DNA for the CDR3: TGCAGTGCCCAAAGTCCGAATACTAATGAGCAGTTCTTC. Its protein product is CSAQSPNTNEQFF.

The V gene is TRBV11-1, the J gene TRBJ2-3; D is undetermined. V was clipped by 9 bases and J by 2 bases, with 27 bases between them. Germline loops: CDR1 SGHAT, CDR2 FQDESV (reference sequence). The CDR3 runs to 18 residues. The CDR3 sequence is CASSGQARSAVTTDTQYF. The CDR3, as DNA: TGTGCCAGTTCCGGTCAGGCGCGCTCGGCGGTGACCACAGATACGCAGTATTTT.

This clonotype was counted many times. The chain uses TRBV29-1 and TRBJ2-3, with D perhaps given as TRBD1 or TRBD2 (5 bases each). There are 14 residues in the CDR3. Trimming cost V 8 bases and J 2 bases, with 17 bases left between them. Germline CDR1 and CDR2: SQVTM and ANQGSEA. The CDR3 sequence: CSTHRDGYTDTQYF. CDR3 sequence (DNA): TGCAGCACGCACCGGGACGGATACACAGATACGCAGTATTTT.

This clonotype was seen ten or more times. The chain couples TRBV7-6 to TRBJ2-1; tentatively, D is TRBD1 (7 bases). This CDR3 has 15 amino acids. Germline CDR1 SGHVS, CDR2 FNYEAQ. The ends were cut back, 0 bases at V and 15 bases at J, with 21 bases in the middle. The CDR3, as DNA: TGTGCCAGCAGCTTAGCCGGGGGACAGCCGGCGGATGGGTTCTTC. It specifies CASSLAGGQPADGFF. Full variable domain (outside the CDR3, taken from reference TRBV7-6 and TRBJ2-1): GAGVSQSPRYKVTKRGQDVALRCDPISGHVSLYWYRQALGQGPEFLTYFNYEAQQDKSGLPNDRFSAERPEGSISTLTIQRTEQRDSAMYRCASSLAGGQPADGFFGPGTRLTVL.

The CDR3 loop reads CASSRGTGVHIQYF. As DNA, the CDR3 is TGTGCCAGCAGTAGGGGGACAGGGGTTCACATTCAGTACTTC. The J gene is TRBJ2-4, the V gene TRBV12-3 or TRBV12-4; 10 positions agree with TRBD1. The CDR3 is 14 amino acids. J gave up 8 bases and V 5 bases, and 6 bases lay outside the gene matches.

The V and J genes are TRBV2 and TRBJ2-7; 7 bases agree with TRBD2. Germline values: CDR1 SNHLY, CDR2 FYNNEI. The CDR3 consists of 15 residues. V shed 5 bases, J shed 0 bases, and the junction held 7 bases outside the gene matches. Written as DNA, the CDR3 is TGTGCCAGCAGTCTAAGCGGGGCCATCTCCTACGAGCAGTACTTC. It specifies CASSLSGAISYEQYF.

In its sample, this clonotype was seen many times. The chain uses TRBV5-1 and TRBJ2-1; TRBD1 is a possible D gene (5 bases). Germline CDR1 and CDR2: SGHRS and YFSETQ. V was clipped by 4 bases and J by 5 bases, with 16 bases between them. The CDR3 loop spans 15 amino acids. The CDR3 DNA reads TGCGCCAGCAGCGAAGGTCTAGGGGAACACAATGAGCAGTTCTTC. Protein: CASSEGLGEHNEQFF.

This clonotype was recorded at least ten times. CDR3 sequence reads: CASSSTSGNPQETQYF. CDR3 nucleotide sequence: TGTGCCAGCAGCTCAACTAGCGGGAACCCCCAAGAGACCCAGTACTTC. The chain carries TRBV28 and TRBJ2-5, with 10 bases identical to TRBD2. Trimming cost V 6 bases and J 1 base; bases outside gene matches: 8. Germline CDR1 reads MDHEN; CDR2 reads SYDVKM. The CDR3 totals 16 residues.

This clonotype occurred many times. The CDR3 region is CASSVQGPYGYTF. The CDR3 region has the DNA TGTGCCAGCAGTGTCCAGGGACCTTATGGCTACACCTTC. V and J are TRBV6-1 and TRBJ1-2; tentatively, D is TRBD1 (5 bases). CDR1 MNHNS and CDR2 SASEGT come from the germline V gene. The length of the CDR3 is 13 residues. V was cut by 4 bases and J by 5 bases, with 11 bases left in between.

This clonotype was recorded many times. The chain uses TRBV20-1 and TRBJ1-6; 7 bases agree with TRBD1. CDR3 length: 14 amino acids. V was clipped by 2 bases and J by 8 bases; unmatched bases: 6. Germline CDR1 reads DFQATT; CDR2 reads SNEGSKA (reference sequence). The CDR3 coding sequence is TGCAGTGCTAGATATCCCCAGGGGGATTCACCCCTCCACTTT. Translation gives CSARYPQGDSPLHF.

This clonotype showed up many times. The chain couples TRBV5-1 to TRBJ2-4; the D gene is possibly TRBD1 (7 bases). The V gene's germline CDR1 is SGHRS and CDR2 YFSETQ. V was clipped by 4 bases and J by 0 bases, with 20 bases between them. The length of the CDR3 is 18 residues. The CDR3 loop is CASSPIRGTATAKNIQYF. The CDR3 coding sequence is TGCGCCAGCAGCCCTATCCGGGGGACAGCCACAGCCAAAAACATTCAGTACTTC.

This clonotype was recorded many times. The chain combines TRBV20-1 with TRBJ1-5; TRBD1 is a possible D gene (6 bases). This CDR3 spans 16 amino acids. V lost 3 bases and J lost 5, with 20 bases in between. Germline V gene lookup returns CDR1 DFQATT and CDR2 SNEGSKA (reference sequence). In DNA, the CDR3 is TGCAGTGCTAGCGGTTCTACAGGGTTAGTGGATCAGCCCCAGCATTTT. Protein sequence: CSASGSTGLVDQPQHF.

Many counts were recorded for this clonotype. The chain recombines TRBV20-1 with TRBJ2-2; 9 bases are shared with TRBD2. V lost 3 bases, J lost 5 bases, and 7 bases stayed unmatched. CDR1 and CDR2 (germline): DFQATT, SNEGSKA (reference sequence). This CDR3 has 15 residues. The CDR3: CSASLAGDGTGELFF. Here the CDR3 DNA reads TGCAGTGCTAGCTTAGCGGGAGATGGGACCGGGGAGCTGTTTTTT.

In regard to this clonotype: A single base separates this from a much larger clone, so it may be a read error. No DNA is shown, since the ends of the CDR3 on it are uncertain; the CDR3 is the one TCRdb lists. The V gene is TRBV20-1, the J gene TRBJ1-2; TRBD1 is the table's D call, not checked against the DNA. Both ends counted, the CDR3 spans 14 residues. Germline V lookup: CDR1 DFQATT, CDR2 SNEGSKA (reference sequence). This chain's CDR3 is CSAWGGGSGYGDTF.

This clonotype was counted many times. The genes are TRBV5-1 and TRBJ2-6; perhaps D is TRBD1 or TRBD2 (6 bases each). The CDR3 has 19 residues. CDR1 SGHRS and CDR2 YFSETQ come from the germline V gene. Trimming removed 0 bases at V and 0 bases at J, with 16 bases between. CDR3 sequence (DNA): TGCGCCAGCAGCTTGGTCTTACGGGGGCCAAACTCTGGGGCCAACGTCCTGACTTTC. This translates into CASSLVLRGPNSGANVLTF.

This clonotype has at least ten counts. The V gene is TRBV6-1, the J gene TRBJ2-3, with 9 bases aligning to TRBD2. The CDR3 runs 15 residues. Trimming removed 8 bases from V and 3 bases from J; junction bases left unmatched: 9. The V gene's germline CDR1 is MNHNS and CDR2 SASEGT. As DNA, the CDR3 is TGTGCCAGCTTCCCCCGACTAGCGGTGACAGATACGCAGTATTTT. Translation: CASFPRLAVTDTQYF.

This clonotype showed up just a few times. V usage is TRBV6-2 or TRBV6-3 and J usage is TRBJ2-6; TRBD1 or TRBD2 may be the D gene (5 bases each). CDR1 and CDR2 from the germline V gene are MNHEY and SVGEGT. There are 15 residues in the CDR3. Trimming shortened V by 4 bases and J by 0 bases, and 7 bases separated the two germline ends. CDR3 coding DNA: TGTGCCAGCAGTTCGGGACGCTCTGGGGCCAACGTCCTGACTTTC. Its translation: CASSSGRSGANVLTF.

In its sample, this clonotype was seen many times. This sequence joins TRBV12-5 and TRBJ2-3; 9 positions agree with TRBD1. Germline V gene lookup returns CDR1 LGHNT and CDR2 FRNRAP. This CDR3 spans 16 amino acids. With V trimmed by 5 bases and J by 2 bases, 8 bases remained unmatched. The CDR3 DNA follows: TGTGCTAGTGGTCCCCCCGGGACAGGGTACACAGATACGCAGTATTTT. Its translation: CASGPPGTGYTDTQYF. Filled out from reference TRBV12-5 and TRBJ2-3, the complete variable domain reads DARVTQTPRHKVTEMGQEVTMRCQPILGHNTVFWYRQTMMQGLELLAYFRNRAPLDDSGMPKDRFSAEMPDATLATLKIQPSEPRDSAVYFCASGPPGTGYTDTQYFGPGTRLTVL.

Ten or more counts support this clonotype. The V and J genes are TRBV20-1 and TRBJ2-5, with D possibly being TRBD1 (5 bases). CDR1 is DFQATT and CDR2 is SNEGSKA in the germline V gene (reference sequence). This CDR3 has 12 residues. Trimming removed 3 bases at V and 2 bases at J, with 7 bases between. The DNA for the CDR3 is TGCAGTGCTAGGAAGGGGCAAGAGACCCAGTACTTC. Residues: CSARKGQETQYF.